This TCR beta chain is drawn from a study of T-cell memory formation after mild COVID-19. Study-level results: Mostly located in CM and EM were contracting CD4+ clones, with contracting CD8+ clones located in EMRA. Later expanders leaned CD4+, whereas clones that contracted between day 15 and 85 were balanced CD4/CD8. Pre-infection memory showed some responding clones, and this suggested that cross-reactive memory joined.

This CDR3 has 18 amino acids. The germline V gene encodes CDR1 MNHEY and CDR2 SVGAGI. J lost 4 bases, V lost 0 bases, and 10 bases had no gene match. This clonotype was detected a few times. What it binds is unknown. 5'RACE with constant-segment primers built TCRalpha and TCRbeta cDNA libraries with UMIs. One entry per CDR3 protein, called by TCRdb with MiXCR from the 5' RACE reads. The sample carries a few hundred thousand distinct CDR3 sequences, around a quarter recorded once. The clonotype originates from an adult woman who had mild COVID-19 (a few samples of this study predate the infection). Cell type and time point are not known. Sequenced: PBMCs or a T cell subset sorted from them (not recorded which). V gene TRBV6-5 combines with J gene TRBJ2-2; 8 nucleotides line up with TRBD2. CDR3 nucleotides: TGTGCCAGCAGTTACTCGATGCTCGCGGGAGGACTCACCGGGGAGCTGTTTTTT. This sequence encodes CASSYSMLAGGLTGELFF.